This T cell receptor beta chain was recorded in a study of shared clonotypes between healthy human individuals. Sequencing used immunoSEQ multiplex PCR; TCRdb keeps in-frame clones, though not all of them. The sample includes around 1.9 million clones, 90% to 95% seen only once; the top ten take more than 1.5%. CD45RO-negative cells were positively selected for CCR7, leaving out terminally differentiated effector memory CD45RA+ cells. The source of this sequence is a young man in good health. Some clones in this sample may be carry-over from other donors' samples. Sequenced: naive CD8+ T cells from PBMCs.

CDR3 region: CASSLSLTAQATEQYF. CDR3 coding DNA: TGTGCCAGCAGTTTAAGCCTCACGGCACAAGCTACTGAGCAGTACTTC. The chain links TRBV27 to TRBJ2-7; D uncertain. The CDR3 covers 16 residues. Germline assignment: CDR1 MNHEY and CDR2 SMNVEV (reference sequence). V was trimmed by 2 bases and J by 7 bases, leaving 21 bases between them.